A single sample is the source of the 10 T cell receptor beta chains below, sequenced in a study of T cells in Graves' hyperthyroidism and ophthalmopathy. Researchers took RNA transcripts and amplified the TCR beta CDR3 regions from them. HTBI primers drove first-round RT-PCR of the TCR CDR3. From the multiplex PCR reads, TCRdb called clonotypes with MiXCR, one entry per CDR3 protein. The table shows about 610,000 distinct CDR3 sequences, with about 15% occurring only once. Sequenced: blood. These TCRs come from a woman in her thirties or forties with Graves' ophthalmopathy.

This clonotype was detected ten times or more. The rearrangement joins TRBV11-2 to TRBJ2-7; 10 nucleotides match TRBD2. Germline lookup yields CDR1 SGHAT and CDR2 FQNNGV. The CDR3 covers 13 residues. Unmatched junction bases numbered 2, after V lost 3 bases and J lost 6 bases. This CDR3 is CASSLGLAFEQYF. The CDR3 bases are TGTGCCAGCAGCTTGGGACTAGCGTTCGAGCAGTACTTC.

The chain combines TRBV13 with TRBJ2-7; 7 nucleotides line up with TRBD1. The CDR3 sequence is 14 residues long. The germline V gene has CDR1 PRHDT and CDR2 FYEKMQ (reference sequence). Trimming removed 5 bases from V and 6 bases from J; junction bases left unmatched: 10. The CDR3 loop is CASSPKGAFREQYF. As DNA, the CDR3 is TGTGCCAGCAGCCCCAAGGGGGCCTTTCGCGAGCAGTACTTC.

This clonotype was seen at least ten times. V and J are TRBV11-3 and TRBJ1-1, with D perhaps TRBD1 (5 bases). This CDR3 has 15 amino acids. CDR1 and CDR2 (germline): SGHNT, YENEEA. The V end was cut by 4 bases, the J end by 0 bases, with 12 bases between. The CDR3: CASSYRQTVNTEAFF. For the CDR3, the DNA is TGTGCCAGCAGCTACCGACAGACAGTGAACACTGAAGCTTTCTTT.

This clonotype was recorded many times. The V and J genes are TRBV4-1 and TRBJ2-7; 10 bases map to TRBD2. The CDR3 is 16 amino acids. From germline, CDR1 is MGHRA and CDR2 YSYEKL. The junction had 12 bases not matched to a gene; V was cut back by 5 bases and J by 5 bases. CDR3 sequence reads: CASSYQGLAGDDEQYF. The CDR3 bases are TGCGCCAGCAGCTACCAAGGGCTAGCGGGAGACGACGAGCAGTACTTC.

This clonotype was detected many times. The CDR3 is CASSLEGLAPYEQYF. CDR3 nucleotides: TGTGCCAGCAGTTTAGAGGGGCTAGCGCCCTACGAGCAGTACTTC. This chain connects TRBV12-3 or TRBV12-4 to TRBJ2-7; weak D call: TRBD2 (6 bases). Trimming removed 1 base from V and 2 bases from J, with 12 bases in between. The CDR3 is 15 amino acids.

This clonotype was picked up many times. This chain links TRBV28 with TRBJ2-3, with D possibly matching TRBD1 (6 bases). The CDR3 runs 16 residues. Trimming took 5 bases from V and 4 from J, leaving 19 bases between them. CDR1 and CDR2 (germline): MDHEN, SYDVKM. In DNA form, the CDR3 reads TGTGCCAGCAGTATTTCGACAGGTTCAGGCGCAGATACGCAGTATTTT. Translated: CASSISTGSGADTQYF.

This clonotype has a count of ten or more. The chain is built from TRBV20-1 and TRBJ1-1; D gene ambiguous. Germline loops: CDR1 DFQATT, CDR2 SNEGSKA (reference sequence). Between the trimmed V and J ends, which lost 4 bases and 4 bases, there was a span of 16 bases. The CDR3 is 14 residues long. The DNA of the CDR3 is TGCAGTGCTATACAATCTCCCCGCGGCACTGAAGCTTTCTTT. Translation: CSAIQSPRGTEAFF.

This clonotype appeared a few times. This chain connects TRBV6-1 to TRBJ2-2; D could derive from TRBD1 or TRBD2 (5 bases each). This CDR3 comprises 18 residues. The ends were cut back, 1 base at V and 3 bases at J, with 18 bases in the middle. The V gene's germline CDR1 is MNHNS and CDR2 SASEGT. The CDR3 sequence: CASSEVGQGGGHTGELFF. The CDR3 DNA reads TGTGCCAGCAGTGAAGTGGGCCAGGGTGGAGGTCACACCGGGGAGCTGTTTTTT.

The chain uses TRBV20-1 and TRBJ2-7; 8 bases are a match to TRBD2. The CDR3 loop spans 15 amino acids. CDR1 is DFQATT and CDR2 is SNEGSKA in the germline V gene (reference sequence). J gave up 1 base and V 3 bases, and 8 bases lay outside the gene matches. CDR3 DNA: TGCAGTGCTAGTATTCCAGCGGGGGCATCCTACGAGCAGTACTTC. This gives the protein CSASIPAGASYEQYF.

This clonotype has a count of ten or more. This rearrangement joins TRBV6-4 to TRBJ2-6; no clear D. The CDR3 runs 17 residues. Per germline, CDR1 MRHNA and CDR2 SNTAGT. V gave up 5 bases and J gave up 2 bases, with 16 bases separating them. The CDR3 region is CASSLDRIDTGANVLTF. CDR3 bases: TGTGCCAGCAGTCTGGATAGGATCGATACTGGGGCCAACGTCCTGACTTTC.